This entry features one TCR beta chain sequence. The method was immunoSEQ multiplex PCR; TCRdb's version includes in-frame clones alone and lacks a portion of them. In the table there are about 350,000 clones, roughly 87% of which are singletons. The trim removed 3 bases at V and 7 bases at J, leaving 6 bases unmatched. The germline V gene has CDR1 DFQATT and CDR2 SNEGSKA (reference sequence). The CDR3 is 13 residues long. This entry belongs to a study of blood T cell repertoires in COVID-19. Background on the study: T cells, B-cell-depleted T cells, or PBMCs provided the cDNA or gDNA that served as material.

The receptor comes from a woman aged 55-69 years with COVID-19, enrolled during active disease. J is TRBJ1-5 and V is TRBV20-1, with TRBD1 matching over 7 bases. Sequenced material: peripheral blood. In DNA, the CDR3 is TGCAGTGCTAGTGAAGGGGGCGTGCAGCCCCAGCATTTT. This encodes CSASEGGVQPQHF.